This is a list of T cell receptor beta chains from one sample in a study of shared clonotypes between healthy human individuals. Clones were read by immunoSEQ multiplex PCR, and TCRdb kept only the in-frame ones, dropping some. The sample lists more than 1.2 million clones, 98% to 99% seen once, with about 0.35% in the top ten. Sequenced material: naive CD4+ T cells sorted from blood. The receptors come from a man younger than 40 in good health. Each CDR3 is given with its conserved first and last residue. The order of the fields is J gene, D gene, V gene, clone size, CDR3 DNA, CDR3 protein. D genes are given only for firm matches. Clone size appears in some rows only: once, few, many, or a class for an expanded clone.

>TRBJ2-7|-|TRBV2|-
TGTGCCAGCAGTGCAGTCTTTAGCGAATACGAGCAGTACTTC
CASSAVFSEYEQYF
>TRBJ2-3|-|TRBV19|-
TGTGCCAGTGGCGGCCTAGCGATGACAGATACGCAGTATTTT
CASGGLAMTDTQYF
>TRBJ2-3|-|TRBV18|-
TGTGCCAGCTCACCGAGAGCAGGGTCTAGCACAGATACGCAGTATTTT
CASSPRAGSSTDTQYF
>TRBJ1-2|-|TRBV10-3|-
TGTGCCATCAGTGGTCGGGCCAGGCCGCGCAACTATGGCTACACCTTC
CAISGRARPRNYGYTF
>TRBJ2-2|TRBD2|TRBV5-4|-
TGTGCCAGCAGGACTAGCGGGGCGAACACCGGGGAGCTGTTTTTT
CASRTSGANTGELFF
>TRBJ1-1|-|TRBV2|-
TGTGCCAGCAGTGAAAACAGGGATACTGAAGCTTTCTTT
CASSENRDTEAFF
>TRBJ2-7|-|TRBV28|-
TGTGCCAGCAGTCCCACTGGCCTACCCTACGAGCAGTACTTC
CASSPTGLPYEQYF
>TRBJ1-1|-|TRBV7-2|-
TGTGCCAGCAGCTTAGCTGGGGGGAACACTGAAGCTTTCTTT
CASSLAGGNTEAFF
>TRBJ2-1|TRBD2|TRBV7-6|-
TGTGCCAGCAGCTTATCTGCGGGAGCAAGAAATGAGCAGTTCTTC
CASSLSAGARNEQFF
>TRBJ2-1|TRBD1|TRBV4-1|-
TGCGCCAGCAGCCAAGATAGACAGGGATCTAAGTTCTTC
CASSQDRQGSKFF
>TRBJ1-3|-|TRBV27|-
TGTGCCAGCAGCCCAACGATAGGATCGACCATATATTTT
CASSPTIGSTIYF
>TRBJ2-1|-|TRBV9|-
TGTGCCAGCAGCCCGCCCGCCGGAGGGGATGCGCAGTTCTTC
CASSPPAGGDAQFF
>TRBJ2-1|TRBD2|TRBV7-9|-
TGTGCCAGCGGAAGACTAGCGGGAGACTACAATGAGCAGTTCTTC
CASGRLAGDYNEQFF
>TRBJ2-2|-|TRBV15|-
TGTGCCACCGAACCGGGAACAAACACCGGGGAGCTGTTTTTT
CATEPGTNTGELFF
>TRBJ2-3|TRBD2|TRBV7-2|-
TGTGCCAGCAGCTTGAGCCTAGCGGGAGATACGCAGTATTTT
CASSLSLAGDTQYF
>TRBJ2-7|-|TRBV27|-
TGTGCCAGCAGTTCCCGGACTCGTTCCGAGCAGTACTTC
CASSSRTRSEQYF
>TRBJ2-1|-|TRBV7-9|-
TGTGCCAGCAGCTTTTCTTGGGAGGCCCCCAATGAGCAGTTCTTC
CASSFSWEAPNEQFF
>TRBJ2-7|-|TRBV28|-
TGTGCCAGCAGCCGGGGCCATCCCTACGAGCAGTACTTC
CASSRGHPYEQYF
>TRBJ2-1|TRBD2|TRBV28|-
TGTGCCAGCAGAGGGCGGGGCGGGAGCTCCTACAATGAGCAGTTCTTC
CASRGRGGSSYNEQFF
>TRBJ2-3|TRBD2|TRBV7-8|-
TGTGCCAGCAGCCCCCGGCTAGCGGGAGGGAGAGGGACAGATACGCAGTATTTT
CASSPRLAGGRGTDTQYF
>TRBJ2-7|-|TRBV7-8|-
TGTGCCAGCAGCTTTCAGGGCAAGTCCTACGAGCAGTACTTC
CASSFQGKSYEQYF
>TRBJ2-2|-|TRBV19|-
TGTGCCAGTAGTATAGGGGGCTCAAACACCGGGGAGCTGTTTTTT
CASSIGGSNTGELFF
>TRBJ2-7|-|TRBV7-9|-
TGTGCCAGCAGCTTAGCAAGCGGCGAGCAGTACTTC
CASSLASGEQYF
>TRBJ2-1|-|TRBV7-6|once
TGTGCCAGCAGCTTAGTGGCAGGGGGGTCCTACAATGAGCAGTTCTTC
CASSLVAGGSYNEQFF
>TRBJ2-1|-|TRBV7-2|-
TGTGCCAGCAGCTTAGGTAGATTCGAGCAGTTCTTC
CASSLGRFEQFF
>TRBJ1-1|TRBD1|TRBV18|-
TGTGCCAGCTCACCCCCCGGACAGGGGAACACTGAAGCTTTCTTT
CASSPPGQGNTEAFF
>TRBJ2-5|TRBD2|TRBV9|once
TGTGCCAGCAGCCCAGTACCGGGACTAGCGGGGTCGGCCGGGGAGACCCAGTACTTC
CASSPVPGLAGSAGETQYF
>TRBJ2-1|-|TRBV18|-
TGTGCCAGCTCACCATCGAGGGGCTCCTACAATGAGCAGTTCTTC
CASSPSRGSYNEQFF
>TRBJ2-5|TRBD2|TRBV9|-
TGTGCCAGCAGCGTAGGACTAGCGGCCCTAAACGGGACCCAGTACTTC
CASSVGLAALNGTQYF
>TRBJ1-2|-|TRBV12-5|-
TGTGCTAGTGGTCCGTGGGGGGATCCGGTCTTGCCCTATGGCTACACCTTC
CASGPWGDPVLPYGYTF
>TRBJ1-1|-|TRBV19|-
TGTGCCAGTAGTATCTTCCTTTCCTCGAACACTGAAGCTTTCTTT
CASSIFLSSNTEAFF
>TRBJ1-2|-|TRBV5-4|-
TGTGCCAGCAGCCCTGTAGGGGACTATGGCTACACCTTC
CASSPVGDYGYTF
>TRBJ2-7|-|TRBV7-9|-
TGTGCCAGTTCGACGACGGGATGGGCCTACGAGCAGTACTTC
CASSTTGWAYEQYF
>TRBJ2-4|-|TRBV28|-
TGTGCCAGCAGCCCCCACCTGGGCGGAACACCAGCCAAAAACATTCAGTACTTC
CASSPHLGGTPAKNIQYF
>TRBJ1-3|-|TRBV7-2|-
TGTGCCAGCAGCTTAGTACGGGCCTCTGGAAACACCATATATTTT
CASSLVRASGNTIYF
>TRBJ1-1|TRBD1|TRBV28|once
TGTGCCAGCAGTCAACCGACAGGGGCTGAAGCTTTCTTT
CASSQPTGAEAFF
>TRBJ2-7|-|TRBV19|-
TGTGCCAGTAGCCTATCGTCGTCCAGTGAGCAGTACTTC
CASSLSSSSEQYF
>TRBJ2-3|-|TRBV6-6|-
TGTGCCAGCAGTTTACGGAAGCCTAGCACAGATACGCAGTATTTT
CASSLRKPSTDTQYF
>TRBJ2-7|-|TRBV14|-
TGTGCCAGCAGCCAAGGGTCCCTAGGGTACTACGAGCAGTACTTC
CASSQGSLGYYEQYF
>TRBJ1-2|TRBD1|TRBV19|-
TGTGCCAGTAGTCCAGGACAGGGACCCTATGGCTACACCTTC
CASSPGQGPYGYTF
>TRBJ2-1|TRBD2|TRBV29-1|once
TGCAGCGTTGCCTGGAATCTAGCGGGGGACTACAATGAGCAGTTCTTC
CSVAWNLAGDYNEQFF
>TRBJ2-2|TRBD2|TRBV5-1|-
TGCGCCAGCAGCTTGCAGTCAGGCGGGAGGGCCACGAACACCGGGGAGCTGTTTTTT
CASSLQSGGRATNTGELFF
>TRBJ1-4|-|TRBV10-2|-
TGCGCCAGCAGACAAATTGCAACTAATGAAAAACTGTTTTTT
CASRQIATNEKLFF
>TRBJ2-1|-|TRBV18|-
TGTGCCAGCTCACCACCGGGTCAAGGATATGAGCAGTTCTTC
CASSPPGQGYEQFF
>TRBJ2-7|-|TRBV6-1|-
TGTGCCAGCGATGAGGTAGGCTACGAGCAGTACTTC
CASDEVGYEQYF
>TRBJ1-2|-|TRBV7-8|-
TGTGCCAGCAGCTTCAGAGATTATGGCTACACCTTC
CASSFRDYGYTF
>TRBJ2-3|TRBD2|TRBV6-1|-
TGTGCCAGCAGCCCACTAGCGCTTAGCACAGATACGCAGTATTTT
CASSPLALSTDTQYF
>TRBJ2-2|TRBD1|TRBV27|-
TGTGCCAGCAGTCCACAGAAGACAGGGATCACCGGGGAGCTGTTTTTT
CASSPQKTGITGELFF
>TRBJ2-3|TRBD2|TRBV4-2|-
TGTGCCAGCAGCCAACCCACCTCTAGCGGGGGGATCCCTAGCACAGATACGCAGTATTTT
CASSQPTSSGGIPSTDTQYF
>TRBJ2-3|-|TRBV29-1|-
TGCAGCGTCTCCCCCAGGGAGCTAAGAGAGGCAGATACGCAGTATTTT
CSVSPRELREADTQYF